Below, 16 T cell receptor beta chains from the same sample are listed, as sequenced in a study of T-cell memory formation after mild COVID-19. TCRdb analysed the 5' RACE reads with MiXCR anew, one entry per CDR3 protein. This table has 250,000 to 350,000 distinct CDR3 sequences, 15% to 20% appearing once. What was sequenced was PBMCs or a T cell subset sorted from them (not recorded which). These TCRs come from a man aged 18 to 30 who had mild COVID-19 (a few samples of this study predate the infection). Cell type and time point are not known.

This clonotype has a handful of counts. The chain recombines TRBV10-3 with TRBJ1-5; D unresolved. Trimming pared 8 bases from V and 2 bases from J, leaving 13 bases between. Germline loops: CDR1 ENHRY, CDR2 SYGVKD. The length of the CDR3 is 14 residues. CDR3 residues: CAIGTDGGNQPQHF. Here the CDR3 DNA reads TGTGCCATCGGAACCGATGGGGGCAATCAGCCCCAGCATTTT.

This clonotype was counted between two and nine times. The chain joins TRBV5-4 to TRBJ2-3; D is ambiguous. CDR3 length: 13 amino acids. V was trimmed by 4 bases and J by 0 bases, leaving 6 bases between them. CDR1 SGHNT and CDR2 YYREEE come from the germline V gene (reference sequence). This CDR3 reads CASSGDSTDTQYF. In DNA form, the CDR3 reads TGTGCCAGCAGCGGTGACAGCACAGATACGCAGTATTTT.

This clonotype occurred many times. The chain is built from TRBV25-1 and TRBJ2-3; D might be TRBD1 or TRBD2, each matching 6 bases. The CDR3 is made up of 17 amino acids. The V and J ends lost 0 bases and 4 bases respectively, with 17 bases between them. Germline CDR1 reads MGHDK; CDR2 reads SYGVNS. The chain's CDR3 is CASSEYSDRWGADTQYF. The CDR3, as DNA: TGTGCCAGCAGTGAATACTCCGACAGGTGGGGGGCAGATACGCAGTATTTT.

CDR3 region: CASSPDGRDEAFF. The CDR3 DNA is TGTGCCAGCAGCCCCGATGGCCGGGATGAAGCTTTCTTT. The rearrangement links TRBV7-9 to TRBJ1-1, with D hard to call. Trimming stripped 5 bases from V and 7 bases from J, with 14 bases between. The CDR3 sequence is 13 residues long. Germline V gene data show CDR1 as SEHNR and CDR2 as FQNEAQ (reference sequence).

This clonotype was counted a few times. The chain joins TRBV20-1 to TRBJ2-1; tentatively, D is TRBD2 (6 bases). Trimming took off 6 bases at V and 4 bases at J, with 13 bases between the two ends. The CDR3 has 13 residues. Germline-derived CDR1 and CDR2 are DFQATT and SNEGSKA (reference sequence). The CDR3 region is CSARDGAYNEQFF. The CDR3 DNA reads TGCAGTGCGCGGGACGGAGCTTACAATGAGCAGTTCTTC.

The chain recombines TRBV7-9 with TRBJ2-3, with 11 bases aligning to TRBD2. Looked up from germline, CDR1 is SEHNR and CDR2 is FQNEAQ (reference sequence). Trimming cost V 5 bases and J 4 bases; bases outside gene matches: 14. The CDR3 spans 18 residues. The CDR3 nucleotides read TGTGCCAGCAGCGAACTCCCGGGACTAGCGGCAGAGCCAGATACGCAGTATTTT. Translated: CASSELPGLAAEPDTQYF.

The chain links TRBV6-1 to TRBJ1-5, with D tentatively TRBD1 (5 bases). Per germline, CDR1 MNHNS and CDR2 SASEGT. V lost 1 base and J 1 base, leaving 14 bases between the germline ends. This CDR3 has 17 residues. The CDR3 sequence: CASSEVGAGFSNQPQHF. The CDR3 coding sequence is TGTGCCAGCAGTGAAGTGGGAGCAGGGTTCAGCAATCAGCCCCAGCATTTT.

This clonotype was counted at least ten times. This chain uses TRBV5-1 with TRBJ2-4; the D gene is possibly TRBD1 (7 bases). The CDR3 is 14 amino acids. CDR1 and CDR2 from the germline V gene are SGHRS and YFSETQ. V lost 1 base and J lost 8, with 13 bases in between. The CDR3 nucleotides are TGCGCCAGCAGCTTGACAGGGGAGGTTGACATTCAGTACTTC. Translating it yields CASSLTGEVDIQYF.

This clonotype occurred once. The CDR3 DNA sequence: TGTGCCAGCACCTTCGGACTAGCGGGGTTTGAGCAGTTCTTC. This codes for CASTFGLAGFEQFF. The chain couples TRBV2 to TRBJ2-1, with TRBD2 identical over 12 bases. CDR3 size: 14 residues. The germline CDR1 and CDR2 sequences are SNHLY and FYNNEI. Losses at the gene ends were 7 bases for V and 9 bases for J; bases not matched to a gene: 7.

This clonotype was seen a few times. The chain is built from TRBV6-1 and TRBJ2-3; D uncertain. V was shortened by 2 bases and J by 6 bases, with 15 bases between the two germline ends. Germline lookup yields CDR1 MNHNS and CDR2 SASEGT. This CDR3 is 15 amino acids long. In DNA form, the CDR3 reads TGTGCCAGCAGTGAACGAGGCAGGTCGTATGATACGCAGTATTTT. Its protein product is CASSERGRSYDTQYF.

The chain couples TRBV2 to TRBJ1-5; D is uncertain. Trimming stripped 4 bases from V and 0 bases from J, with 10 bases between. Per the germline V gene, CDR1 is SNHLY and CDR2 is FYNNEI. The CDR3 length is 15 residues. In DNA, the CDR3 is TGTGCCAGCAGTGGCGGACCGTTTAGCAATCAGCCCCAGCATTTT. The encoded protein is CASSGGPFSNQPQHF.

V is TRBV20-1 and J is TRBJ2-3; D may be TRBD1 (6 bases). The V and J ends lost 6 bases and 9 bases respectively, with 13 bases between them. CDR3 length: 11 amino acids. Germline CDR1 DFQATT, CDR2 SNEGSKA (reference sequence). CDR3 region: CSAHQGRTQYF. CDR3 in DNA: TGCAGTGCCCACCAGGGGCGGACGCAGTATTTT.

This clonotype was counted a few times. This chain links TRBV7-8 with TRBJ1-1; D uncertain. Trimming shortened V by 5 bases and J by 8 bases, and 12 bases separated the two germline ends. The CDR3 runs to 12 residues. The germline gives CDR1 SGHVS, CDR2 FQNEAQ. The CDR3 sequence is CASSRLLGEAFF. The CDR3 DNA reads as TGTGCCAGCAGCCGCCTCCTCGGGGAAGCTTTCTTT. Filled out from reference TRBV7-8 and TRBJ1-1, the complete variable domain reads GAGVSQSPRYKVAKRGQDVALRCDPISGHVSLFWYQQALGQGPEFLTYFQNEAQLDKSGLPSDRFFAERPEGSVSTLKIQRTQQEDSAVYLCASSRLLGEAFFGQGTRLTVV.

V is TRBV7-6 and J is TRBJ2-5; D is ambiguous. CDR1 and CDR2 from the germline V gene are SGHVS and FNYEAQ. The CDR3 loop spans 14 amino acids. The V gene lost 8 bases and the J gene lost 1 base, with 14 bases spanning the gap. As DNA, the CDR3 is TGTGCCAGCGTAGACCGCTGGGCCCAAGAGACCCAGTACTTC. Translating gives CASVDRWAQETQYF.

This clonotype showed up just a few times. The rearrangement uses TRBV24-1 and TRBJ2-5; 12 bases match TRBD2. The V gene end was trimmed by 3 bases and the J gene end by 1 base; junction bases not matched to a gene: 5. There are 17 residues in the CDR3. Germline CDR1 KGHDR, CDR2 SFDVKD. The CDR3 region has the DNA TGTGCCACCAGTGATAAGACTAGCGGGAGTCTCCAAGAGACCCAGTACTTC. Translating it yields CATSDKTSGSLQETQYF.

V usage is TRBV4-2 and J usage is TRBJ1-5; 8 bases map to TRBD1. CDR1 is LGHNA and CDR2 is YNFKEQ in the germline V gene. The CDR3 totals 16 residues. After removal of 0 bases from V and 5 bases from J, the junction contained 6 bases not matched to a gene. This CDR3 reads CASSQERQGLDQPQHF. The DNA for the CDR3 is TGTGCCAGCAGCCAAGAGAGACAGGGGTTAGATCAGCCCCAGCATTTT.